This T cell receptor beta chain was captured in a study of Ad26.COV2.S vaccination and SARS-CoV-2 variants. Notes on the study in general: Those who received vaccine or placebo ended up with similar non-spike TCR breadth. Reportedly, spike-specific CD8+ and CD4+ T cell responses achieved substantial breadth once vaccination had taken place.

TCRdb's table, derived via immunoSEQ multiplex PCR, lists solely in-frame clones and lacks some. This table has about 320,000 clones, just under 85% appearing once. As to this clone: Its matching antigen is unknown.

Indicated treatment: 15 to 20 received Ad26.COV2.S at low or high dose, single or two shots; 5 received placebo; per-sample allocation not given. Samples came from day 63 after the first vaccine or placebo injection. The CDR3 spans 14 residues. V shed 5 bases and J 1 base; nucleotides not matched to a gene: 5. The germline CDR1 and CDR2 sequences are SQVTM and ANQGSEA. The sample consisted of peripheral blood, taken in a trial of Ad26.COV2.S vaccine versus placebo. The chain joins TRBV29-1 to TRBJ2-5, with 9 positions matching TRBD2. This TCR came from a person aged 18 to 65 who received the Ad26.COV2.S COVID-19 vaccine or a placebo. The chain's CDR3 is CSVLTSGSQETQYF. In DNA, the CDR3 is TGCAGCGTTCTGACTAGCGGTTCCCAAGAGACCCAGTACTTC.